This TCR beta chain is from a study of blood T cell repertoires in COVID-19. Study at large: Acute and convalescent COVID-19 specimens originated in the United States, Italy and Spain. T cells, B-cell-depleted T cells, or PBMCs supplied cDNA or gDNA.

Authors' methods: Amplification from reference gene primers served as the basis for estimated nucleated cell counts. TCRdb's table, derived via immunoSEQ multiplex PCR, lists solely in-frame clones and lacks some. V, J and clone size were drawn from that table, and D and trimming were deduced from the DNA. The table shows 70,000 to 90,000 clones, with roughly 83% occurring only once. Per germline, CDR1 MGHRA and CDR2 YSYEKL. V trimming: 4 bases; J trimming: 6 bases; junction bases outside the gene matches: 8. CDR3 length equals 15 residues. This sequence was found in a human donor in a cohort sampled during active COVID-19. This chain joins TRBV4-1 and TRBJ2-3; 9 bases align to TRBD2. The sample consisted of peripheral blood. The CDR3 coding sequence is TGCGCCAGCAGCCCCCCCGGTAGCGGGAGTGATACGCAGTATTTT. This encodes CASSPPGSGSDTQYF.